Shown below are 3 T cell receptor beta chains from a single sample sequenced in a study of T cell repertoires in cytomegalovirus infection. MiXCR was run by TCRdb on the reads, yielding one entry per CDR3 protein. This table has roughly 760,000 distinct CDR3 sequences, 35% to 40% appearing once. Sequencing was performed on PBMCs. These receptors all stem from a human donor in good health (CMV status not recorded). Some clones in this sample may be carry-over from other donors' samples.

This sequence joins TRBV28 and TRBJ2-7; 9 nucleotides align to TRBD1. V was clipped by 6 bases and J by 6 bases; unmatched bases: 9. The CDR3 runs 14 residues. From germline, CDR1 is MDHEN and CDR2 SYDVKM. CDR3 amino acids: CASRSSTGGGEQYF. The CDR3 coding sequence is TGTGCCAGCAGATCGTCCACAGGGGGCGGCGAGCAGTACTTC.

The count of this clonotype is one. The rearrangement links TRBV19 to TRBJ2-1, with TRBD2 identical over 8 bases. V lost 6 bases, J lost 0 bases, and 7 bases stayed unmatched. This CDR3 comprises 16 residues. Germline loops: CDR1 LNHDA, CDR2 SQIVND (reference sequence). The CDR3 DNA reads TGTGCCAGTAGGGCCTTAGCGGGGCACTCCTACAATGAGCAGTTCTTC. Its translation: CASRALAGHSYNEQFF.

The V gene is TRBV20-1, the J gene TRBJ1-5, with D possibly matching TRBD1 (5 bases). The CDR3 is made up of 15 amino acids. The germline V gene has CDR1 DFQATT and CDR2 SNEGSKA (reference sequence). In DNA form, the CDR3 reads TGCAGCTCCCGCAGGGCAGGTGGGGGCAATCAGCCCCAGCATTTT. Amino acids: CSSRRAGGGNQPQHF.